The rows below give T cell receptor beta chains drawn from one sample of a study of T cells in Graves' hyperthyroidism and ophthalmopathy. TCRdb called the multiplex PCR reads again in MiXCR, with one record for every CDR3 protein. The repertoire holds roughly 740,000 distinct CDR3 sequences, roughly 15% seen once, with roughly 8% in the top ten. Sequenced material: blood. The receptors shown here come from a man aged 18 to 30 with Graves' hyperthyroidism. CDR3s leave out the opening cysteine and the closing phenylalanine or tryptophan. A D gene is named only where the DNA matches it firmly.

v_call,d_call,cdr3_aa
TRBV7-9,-,ASSLVWSEKETQY
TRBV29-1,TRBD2,SVQRAGGPGNTGELF
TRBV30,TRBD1,AWIPPDRGSYNEQF
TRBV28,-,ASSLRFPRNTIY
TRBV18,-,ASSERGEAF
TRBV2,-,ASSTDSLRQPQH
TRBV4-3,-,ASSQGWGPNEKLF
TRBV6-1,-,ASSERGPPHPQH
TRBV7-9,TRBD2,ASSSKGLAGVLETQY
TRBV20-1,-,SASHSGGITDTQY
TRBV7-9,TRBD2,ASSPAWREFNEQF